This is a list of T cell receptor beta chains from one sample in a study of T cell responses to AZD1222 COVID-19 vaccine. Sequencing used immunoSEQ multiplex PCR; TCRdb keeps in-frame clones, though not all of them. The table has about 160,000 clones, approximately 94% seen once. The specimen comprised peripheral blood, sampled on day 0 of AZD1222 vaccination. The receptors originated from an adult in good health. Both conserved end residues are part of each CDR3. A D gene is named only where the DNA matches it firmly. Not all rows give a size; the values are once, few, many and, for expanded clones, a class.

cdr3_aa cdr3_nt j_call d_call clone_size v_call
CASSRDSRNTGELFF TGCGCCAGCAGTCGGGACTCCCGGAACACCGGGGAGCTGTTTTTT TRBJ2-2 . once TRBV5-1
CASSKAGRGTGELFF TGTGCCAGTAGTAAGGCGGGGAGGGGCACCGGGGAGCTGTTTTTT TRBJ2-2 TRBD2 . TRBV19
CASSRGQAAYNEQFF TGCGCCAGCAGCAGGGGACAGGCTGCCTACAATGAGCAGTTCTTC TRBJ2-1 TRBD1 . TRBV5-1
CASSLRTPVETQYF TGCGCCAGCAGCTTGCGGACTCCTGTTGAGACCCAGTACTTC TRBJ2-5 . . TRBV5-1
CASSQQGNSPLHF TGTGCCAGCAGTCAACAGGGGAATTCACCCCTCCACTTT TRBJ1-6 TRBD1 . TRBV6-5
CASSSSTDYGYTF TGTGCCAGCAGTTCCTCTACAGACTATGGCTACACCTTC TRBJ1-2 . . TRBV28
CASSLVSNEQFF TGTGCCAGCAGCTTAGTTTCCAATGAGCAGTTCTTC TRBJ2-1 . . TRBV7-2
CASSASGTKDNEQFF TGTGCCAGCAGCGCCTCCGGGACTAAAGATAATGAGCAGTTCTTC TRBJ2-1 TRBD2 . TRBV9
CASSLGLADYNEQFF TGTGCCAGCAGCCTCGGACTAGCGGACTACAATGAGCAGTTCTTC TRBJ2-1 TRBD2 . TRBV11-3
CASSLPYRTSGLGEQFF TGTGCCAGCAGCCTGCCCTACAGGACTAGCGGGTTGGGTGAGCAGTTCTTC TRBJ2-1 TRBD2 once TRBV11-2
CASSQDIGGRATDTQYF TGCGCCAGCAGCCAAGACATTGGCGGGAGGGCCACAGATACGCAGTATTTT TRBJ2-3 TRBD2 . TRBV4-1
CAQESSNRNEQFF TGTGCCCAAGAGTCTAGCAATCGGAATGAGCAGTTCTTC TRBJ2-1 . . TRBV30
CASSLVGRLEAFF TGTGCCAGCAGTTTAGTAGGACGGCTAGAAGCTTTCTTT TRBJ1-1 . . TRBV12-3/TRBV12-4
CASSQAGFGGKLFF TGTGCCAGCAGCCAGGCTGGGTTTGGGGGAAAACTGTTTTTT TRBJ1-4 . . TRBV3-1/TRBV3-2
CASSLRPGLLPQHF TGTGCCAGCAGTTTAAGGCCCGGGCTCCTGCCCCAGCATTTT TRBJ1-5 . . TRBV28
CASSPPGLAGPEQFF TGTGCCAGCAGCCCCCCGGGACTAGCGGGGCCCGAGCAGTTCTTC TRBJ2-1 TRBD2 . TRBV3-1/TRBV3-2
CASSGALSKGGYTF TGTGCCAGCAGCGGGGCCCTGTCGAAGGGGGGCTACACCTTC TRBJ1-2 . few TRBV7-9
CASSYLDSNPEAFF TGTGCCAGCAGTTATTTGGACAGTAACCCTGAAGCTTTCTTT TRBJ1-1 . . TRBV6-2/TRBV6-3
CASSESILAGGAGELFF TGCGCCAGCAGTGAGTCGATCCTAGCGGGGGGGGCCGGGGAGCTGTTTTTT TRBJ2-2 TRBD2 . TRBV10-2
CASSFFGLGSTDTQYF TGTGCCAGCAGCTTTTTTGGACTAGGAAGCACAGATACGCAGTATTTT TRBJ2-3 TRBD2 . TRBV7-3
CASSQGGRRDSPLHF TGTGCCAGCAGCCAAGGGGGCCGGCGGGATTCACCCCTCCACTTT TRBJ1-6 . . TRBV4-2
CASSQDRNYGYTF TGTGCCAGCAGCCAAGATAGGAACTATGGCTACACCTTC TRBJ1-2 . . TRBV3-1/TRBV3-2
CSVALQGGEAFF TGCAGCGTTGCCCTACAGGGGGGAGAAGCTTTCTTT TRBJ1-1 TRBD1 . TRBV29-1
CASSEGVAGGYNEQFF TGTGCCAGCAGTGAAGGGGTAGCGGGAGGATACAATGAGCAGTTCTTC TRBJ2-1 TRBD2 . TRBV6-1
CASSNRPGQGQYGYTF TGTGCCAGTAGTAATAGGCCGGGACAGGGCCAGTATGGCTACACCTTC TRBJ1-2 TRBD1 . TRBV19
CASNRGLNTEAFF TGTGCCAGCAATCGGGGATTAAACACTGAAGCTTTCTTT TRBJ1-1 . . TRBV2
CASSLIHGDTEAFF TGTGCCAGCAGCTTAATACATGGGGACACTGAAGCTTTCTTT TRBJ1-1 . . TRBV7-3
CASSESQPGAFF TGTGCCAGCAGTGAATCGCAGCCGGGAGCTTTCTTT TRBJ1-1 . . TRBV2
CASSQGQGTYNEQFF TGCGCCAGCAGCCAAGGACAGGGGACCTACAATGAGCAGTTCTTC TRBJ2-1 TRBD1 . TRBV5-1
CASSPLSPDNTGELFF TGTGCCAGCTCACCTCTCTCTCCGGATAACACCGGGGAGCTGTTTTTT TRBJ2-2 . . TRBV18
CASSLDRETQYF TGTGCCAGCAGCTTAGATCGGGAGACCCAGTACTTC TRBJ2-5 . . TRBV11-2
CASRPESGPNYGYTF TGTGCCAGCCGCCCAGAGTCGGGACCTAACTATGGCTACACCTTC TRBJ1-2 . . TRBV2
CASSPRDREGSPLHF TGTGCCAGCAGCCCAAGGGACAGGGAAGGGTCACCCCTCCACTTT TRBJ1-6 TRBD1 once TRBV3-1/TRBV3-2
CATTYGGSADTQYF TGTGCCACAACCTACGGGGGGTCAGCAGATACGCAGTATTTT TRBJ2-3 TRBD2 . TRBV7-2
CASSLSSEYNEQFF TGTGCCAGCAGCTTAAGCTCAGAATACAATGAGCAGTTCTTC TRBJ2-1 . . TRBV7-2
CASSFRTGYGYTF TGTGCCAGTAGTTTCCGGACTGGTTATGGCTACACCTTC TRBJ1-2 . . TRBV19
CASSVQGGVGAFF TGTGCCAGCAGCGTACAGGGAGGGGTGGGAGCTTTCTTT TRBJ1-1 . . TRBV7-2
CASSLVTGTEAFF TGTGCCAGCAGCTTAGTCACAGGGACTGAAGCTTTCTTT TRBJ1-1 . . TRBV7-9
CASSLGLGRNTEAFF TGCGCCAGCAGCTTGGGGCTGGGGAGGAACACTGAAGCTTTCTTT TRBJ1-1 . once TRBV5-1
CASSLGQAGTEAFF TGTGCCAGCAGCTTGGGACAGGCCGGGACTGAAGCTTTCTTT TRBJ1-1 TRBD1 . TRBV7-9
CASSPSVLRSYNEQFF TGTGCCAGCTCACCATCCGTTTTACGCTCCTACAATGAGCAGTTCTTC TRBJ2-1 . . TRBV18
CTSSQGAGQWGGEQFF TGCACCAGCAGCCAAGGGGCGGGGCAGTGGGGAGGTGAGCAGTTCTTC TRBJ2-1 . . TRBV1
CASSVEGHTEAFF TGTGCCAGCAGCGTAGAGGGGCACACTGAAGCTTTCTTT TRBJ1-1 . once TRBV9
CATPRGTDTQYF TGTGCCACCCCCCGGGGCACAGATACGCAGTATTTT TRBJ2-3 . . TRBV25-1
CASSPTMANYGYTF TGTGCCAGCAGCCCTACGATGGCTAACTATGGCTACACCTTC TRBJ1-2 . . TRBV7-9
CSVDWEGYTF TGCAGCGTTGATTGGGAGGGCTACACCTTC TRBJ1-2 . . TRBV29-1
CASSRPDRANTEAFF TGTGCCAGCAGTCGTCCGGACAGGGCTAACACTGAAGCTTTCTTT TRBJ1-1 TRBD1 . TRBV28
CASSLYSGGTGNTIYF TGTGCCAGCAGCTTGTATTCGGGGGGCACCGGAAACACCATATATTTT TRBJ1-3 . . TRBV5-4
CASSLGGNGYTF TGTGCCAGCAGCTTGGGGGGTAACGGCTACACCTTC TRBJ1-2 . . TRBV7-9
CASSVGSNQPQHF TGCGCCAGCAGCGTAGGGAGCAATCAGCCCCAGCATTTT TRBJ1-5 . . TRBV5-1
CAIGENSGRAYNEQFF TGTGCCATCGGAGAAAATAGCGGGAGGGCCTACAATGAGCAGTTCTTC TRBJ2-1 TRBD2 . TRBV10-3
CASTGVGTEAFF TGTGCCAGCACGGGCGTAGGGACTGAAGCTTTCTTT TRBJ1-1 . . TRBV25-1
CASSLGTGGNEQFF TGTGCCAGCAGCTTGGGGACAGGGGGTAATGAGCAGTTCTTC TRBJ2-1 TRBD1 . TRBV7-8
CASSDTFRAGTGDTGELFF TGTGCCAGCAGTGATACTTTCCGGGCGGGGACAGGAGACACCGGGGAGCTGTTTTTT TRBJ2-2 TRBD1 once TRBV6-1